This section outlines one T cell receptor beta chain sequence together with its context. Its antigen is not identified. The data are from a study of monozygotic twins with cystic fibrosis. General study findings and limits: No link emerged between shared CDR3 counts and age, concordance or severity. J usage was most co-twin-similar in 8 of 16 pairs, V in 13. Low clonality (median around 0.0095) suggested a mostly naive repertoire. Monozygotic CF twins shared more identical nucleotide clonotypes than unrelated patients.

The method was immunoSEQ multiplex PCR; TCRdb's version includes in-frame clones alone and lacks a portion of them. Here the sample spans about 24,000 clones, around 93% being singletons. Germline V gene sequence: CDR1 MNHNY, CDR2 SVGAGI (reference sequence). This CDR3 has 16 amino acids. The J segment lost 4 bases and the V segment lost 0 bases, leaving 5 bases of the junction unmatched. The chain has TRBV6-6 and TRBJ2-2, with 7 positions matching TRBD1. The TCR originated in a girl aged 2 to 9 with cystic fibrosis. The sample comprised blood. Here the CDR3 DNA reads TGTGCCAGCAGTTACTCGAAACAGGGGCCCACCGGGGAGCTGTTTTTT. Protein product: CASSYSKQGPTGELFF.